Listed below are T cell receptor beta chains from one sample, sequenced in a study of blood T cell repertoires in COVID-19. Sequenced by immunoSEQ multiplex PCR; TCRdb stores in-frame clones only, minus some. The table shows approximately 300,000 clones, with about nine tenths occurring only once. The sequenced sample consisted of peripheral blood. Receptors originate from a woman under 40 with COVID-19, enrolled during active disease. The CDR3 runs from the conserved cysteine through the conserved F or W. The order of the fields is V gene, J gene, CDR3 protein.

TRBV29-1	TRBJ1-2	CSARGGSYGYTF
TRBV6-2/TRBV6-3	TRBJ1-1	CASSYSGAGRTEAFF
TRBV28	TRBJ1-5	CASSLARFSNQPQHF
TRBV30	TRBJ1-2	CAWSVAEGGLYGYTF
TRBV5-4	TRBJ2-2	CASRMDYGTGELFF
TRBV5-1	TRBJ1-1	CASSFGAGLNTEAFF
TRBV30	TRBJ1-4	CGGRGNDEKLFF
TRBV27	TRBJ1-6	CASRKTGPSPLHF
TRBV19	TRBJ2-2	CASTVLRGLSTGELFF
TRBV28	TRBJ2-5	CASSRGLAGEETQYF
TRBV9	TRBJ2-6	CASSPTGGRGANVLTF
TRBV5-6	TRBJ2-1	CASSPAGDGYYNEQFF
TRBV19	TRBJ2-1	CASSDRGRRDEQFF
TRBV30	TRBJ2-1	CAWTPGLAGAEQFF
TRBV3-1/TRBV3-2	TRBJ1-3	CASSQSPRSSSGNTIYF
TRBV7-9	TRBJ1-1	CASSSQGMNTEAFF
TRBV9	TRBJ2-7	CASSTSNSGRGEQYF
TRBV2	TRBJ1-4	CASSYNRVEKLFF
TRBV28	TRBJ1-5	CASSHRTGKYSNQPQHF
TRBV6-1	TRBJ2-7	CASSALAGQGSYEQYF
TRBV29-1	TRBJ2-7	CSVEDGGSGEQYF
TRBV4-1	TRBJ2-7	CASSQAESLFEQYF
TRBV11-3	TRBJ2-2	CASSSSGMNTGELFF
TRBV18	TRBJ1-4	CASSPKQGARVGEKLFF
TRBV6-5	TRBJ2-7	CASRSRDRGSYEQYF
TRBV5-5	TRBJ2-5	CASSIGTDGSLTQYF
TRBV5-6	TRBJ1-2	CASSWGPGAGNGYTF
TRBV2	TRBJ1-3	CASSVQRISGNTIYF
TRBV15	TRBJ2-7	CATSRVGGQLYEQYF
TRBV29-1	TRBJ2-7	CSVEGTGNFEQYF
TRBV7-9	TRBJ2-1	CASSSTSGNYNEQFF
TRBV6-6	TRBJ1-5	CASSYSGTLNQPQHF
TRBV6-5	TRBJ2-7	CASRVTGTGNEQYF
TRBV27	TRBJ2-5	CASSLLPVPGETQYF
TRBV5-1	TRBJ2-2	CASRPTGPGELFF
TRBV24-1	TRBJ2-5	CATSLGPGEGTQYF
TRBV14	TRBJ1-1	CASSLLGTGTGAFF
TRBV6-5	TRBJ2-7	CASRETSGSYEQYF
TRBV20-1	TRBJ2-5	CSASSGSVSETQYF
TRBV5-5	TRBJ1-4	CASSLARMGTTSEKLFF
TRBV7-9	TRBJ2-7	CASTKTSGIYEQYF